Reported below is one T cell receptor beta chain. The germline V and J ends were trimmed by 8 bases and 2 bases, with 9 bases remaining between them. Germline loops: CDR1 MGHDK, CDR2 SYGVNS. The CDR3 covers 12 residues. These data come from a study of T cells in Graves' hyperthyroidism and ophthalmopathy. Template material for amplifying TCR beta CDR3 regions consisted of RNA transcripts. The study used the HTBI primer set for a first-round RT-PCR of the TCR CDR3. TCRdb re-derived calls from the multiplex PCR reads in MiXCR, one entry per CDR3 protein. The sample records some 600,000 distinct CDR3 sequences, roughly 46% being singletons.

The TCR sequence derives from a woman younger than 30 with Graves' hyperthyroidism. Sequenced sample: peripheral blood or thyroid tissue (not recorded which). The chain joins TRBV25-1 to TRBJ1-2, with D perhaps TRBD1 (6 bases). The CDR3, as DNA: TGTGCCAGCTGGACAGAGAACTATGGCTACACCTTC. Translating gives CASWTENYGYTF.